These T cell receptor beta chains were read from a single sample in a study of CD8+CD57+ T cells in acquired aplastic anemia. TCRdb ran MiXCR on the reads and lists one entry per CDR3 protein. This table holds 150,000 or so distinct CDR3 sequences, around half found once. The sequencing sample was made of sorted CD4+, CD8+, or CD8+CD57+ T cells (not recorded which) from PBMCs. These TCRs come from a human donor with aplastic anemia. Each CDR3 is given with its conserved first and last residue. A D gene is named only where the DNA matches it firmly. Clone size is not always given. Where it is, it says once, few, many or a class for expanded clones.

v_gene: TRBV19
d_gene: NA
j_gene: TRBJ2-3
abundance: NA
CDR3aa: CASTSSFSTDTQYF
CDR3nt: TGTGCCAGTACTAGTAGTTTTAGCACAGATACGCAGTATTTT

v_gene: TRBV7-8
d_gene: NA
j_gene: TRBJ2-3
abundance: many
CDR3aa: CASSLSTDTQYF
CDR3nt: TGTGCCAGCAGCTTGAGCACAGATACGCAGTATTTT

v_gene: TRBV12-3/TRBV12-4
d_gene: TRBD1
j_gene: TRBJ2-7
abundance: many
CDR3aa: CASSWGQGAAYKQYF
CDR3nt: TGTGCCAGCAGTTGGGGACAGGGGGCGGCCTACAAGCAGTACTTC

v_gene: TRBV15
d_gene: NA
j_gene: TRBJ2-5
abundance: NA
CDR3aa: CATSRDVAEETQYF
CDR3nt: TGTGCCACCAGCAGAGATGTAGCGGAAGAGACCCAGTACTTC

v_gene: TRBV14
d_gene: NA
j_gene: TRBJ2-3
abundance: many
CDR3aa: CASSQGPAHSTDTQYF
CDR3nt: TGTGCCAGCAGCCAAGGTCCGGCCCATTCCACAGATACGCAGTATTTT

v_gene: TRBV7-3
d_gene: NA
j_gene: TRBJ1-5
abundance: NA
CDR3aa: CASTCKGPVDQPQHF
CDR3nt: TGTGCCAGCACTTGCAAGGGGCCTGTAGATCAGCCCCAGCATTTT

v_gene: TRBV9
d_gene: NA
j_gene: TRBJ2-1
abundance: NA
CDR3aa: CASSVEQGNEQFF
CDR3nt: TGTGCCAGCAGCGTGGAACAAGGCAATGAGCAGTTCTTC

v_gene: TRBV20-1
d_gene: NA
j_gene: TRBJ1-6
abundance: NA
CDR3aa: CSARAGDLRRSPLHF
CDR3nt: TGCAGTGCTAGAGCCGGGGACCTTCGCAGATCACCCCTCCACTTT

v_gene: TRBV9
d_gene: TRBD2
j_gene: TRBJ2-3
abundance: few
CDR3aa: CASKSGLQTTDTQYF
CDR3nt: TGTGCCAGCAAGTCGGGACTACAGACCACAGATACGCAGTATTTT

v_gene: TRBV12-3/TRBV12-4
d_gene: NA
j_gene: TRBJ1-4
abundance: many
CDR3aa: CASSGAGKEKLFF
CDR3nt: TGTGCCAGCAGTGGGGCAGGCAAAGAAAAACTGTTTTTT

v_gene: TRBV20-1
d_gene: NA
j_gene: TRBJ2-3
abundance: NA
CDR3aa: CSAREPPTTDTQYF
CDR3nt: TGCAGTGCTAGAGAACCTCCTACCACAGATACGCAGTATTTT

v_gene: TRBV9
d_gene: TRBD2
j_gene: TRBJ2-1
abundance: NA
CDR3aa: CASSVLAGGRGNEQFF
CDR3nt: TGTGCCAGCAGCGTTCTAGCGGGGGGGCGGGGAAATGAGCAGTTCTTC

v_gene: TRBV5-1
d_gene: TRBD1
j_gene: TRBJ1-2
abundance: many
CDR3aa: CASSSGQGARYGYTF
CDR3nt: TGCGCCAGCAGCTCCGGACAGGGGGCAAGGTATGGCTACACCTTC

v_gene: TRBV10-3
d_gene: NA
j_gene: TRBJ2-5
abundance: NA
CDR3aa: CATKQGFARETQYF
CDR3nt: TGTGCCACCAAACAGGGATTCGCTCGAGAGACCCAGTACTTC

v_gene: TRBV7-9
d_gene: NA
j_gene: TRBJ1-1
abundance: NA
CDR3aa: CASRGGETEAFF
CDR3nt: TGTGCCAGCCGTGGCGGAGAGACTGAAGCTTTCTTT

v_gene: TRBV7-9
d_gene: NA
j_gene: TRBJ2-7
abundance: NA
CDR3aa: CASRKDSYEQYF
CDR3nt: TGTGCCAGCAGGAAGGACAGCTACGAGCAGTACTTC

v_gene: TRBV4-1
d_gene: TRBD2
j_gene: TRBJ2-3
abundance: many
CDR3aa: CASSQEMVAGGKDTQYF
CDR3nt: TGCGCCAGCAGCCAAGAAATGGTCGCGGGGGGTAAAGATACGCAGTATTTT

v_gene: TRBV2
d_gene: TRBD2
j_gene: TRBJ2-7
abundance: many
CDR3aa: CASRGGGSYEQYF
CDR3nt: TGTGCCTCCCGGGGGGGGGGGAGCTACGAGCAGTACTTC

v_gene: TRBV7-6
d_gene: TRBD1
j_gene: TRBJ2-5
abundance: NA
CDR3aa: CASSTHRGLVETQYF
CDR3nt: TGTGCCAGCAGCACCCACAGGGGTCTGGTGGAGACCCAGTACTTC

v_gene: TRBV10-3
d_gene: NA
j_gene: TRBJ1-1
abundance: many
CDR3aa: CAISESTGRLNTEAFF
CDR3nt: TGTGCCATCAGTGAGAGTACGGGACGGCTGAACACTGAAGCTTTCTTT

v_gene: TRBV11-3
d_gene: NA
j_gene: TRBJ2-3
abundance: many
CDR3aa: CASSLQEGDETTQYF
CDR3nt: TGTGCCAGCAGCTTACAGGAAGGGGACGAAACAACGCAGTATTTT

v_gene: TRBV24-1
d_gene: NA
j_gene: TRBJ1-5
abundance: few
CDR3aa: CATSDLTDQPQHF
CDR3nt: TGTGCCACCAGTGACTTGACAGATCAGCCCCAGCATTTT

v_gene: TRBV28
d_gene: TRBD1
j_gene: TRBJ2-5
abundance: many
CDR3aa: CASSSLDRGETQYF
CDR3nt: TGTGCCAGCAGTTCCCTCGACAGGGGAGAGACCCAGTACTTC

v_gene: TRBV5-1
d_gene: NA
j_gene: TRBJ2-2
abundance: NA
CDR3aa: CASSHSGYTGELFF
CDR3nt: TGCGCCAGCAGCCATAGCGGATACACCGGGGAGCTGTTTTTT

v_gene: TRBV2
d_gene: NA
j_gene: TRBJ2-7
abundance: NA
CDR3aa: CASTQGAGSYEQYF
CDR3nt: TGTGCCAGCACCCAAGGAGCAGGCTCCTACGAGCAGTACTTC

v_gene: TRBV12-3/TRBV12-4
d_gene: TRBD1
j_gene: TRBJ2-5
abundance: NA
CDR3aa: CASSLIRDRVDQEYF
CDR3nt: TGTGCCAGCAGTTTGATACGGGACAGGGTGGACCAAGAGTACTTC

v_gene: TRBV6-2/TRBV6-3
d_gene: TRBD2
j_gene: TRBJ2-1
abundance: few
CDR3aa: CASSYLRTSGAFYNEQFF
CDR3nt: TGTGCCAGCAGCTACCTCCGTACTAGCGGGGCCTTCTACAATGAGCAGTTCTTC

v_gene: TRBV19
d_gene: NA
j_gene: TRBJ2-1
abundance: many
CDR3aa: CASSIGVGGAYNEQFF
CDR3nt: TGTGCCAGTAGTATAGGGGTAGGGGGTGCCTACAATGAGCAGTTCTTC

v_gene: TRBV19
d_gene: TRBD1
j_gene: TRBJ1-5
abundance: many
CDR3aa: CASLRDRDFSNQPQHF
CDR3nt: TGTGCCAGCCTCCGGGACAGGGACTTTAGCAATCAGCCCCAGCATTTT

v_gene: TRBV10-3
d_gene: NA
j_gene: TRBJ2-7
abundance: NA
CDR3aa: CAISDETGSYEQYF
CDR3nt: TGTGCCATCAGTGACGAGACGGGCTCCTACGAGCAGTACTTC

v_gene: TRBV20-1
d_gene: NA
j_gene: TRBJ1-2
abundance: NA
CDR3aa: CSASDLRGYGYTF
CDR3nt: TGCAGTGCATCGGACCTTCGGGGCTATGGCTACACCTTC

v_gene: TRBV7-8
d_gene: TRBD1
j_gene: TRBJ1-2
abundance: many
CDR3aa: CASSPLGTGYGYTF
CDR3nt: TGTGCCAGCAGCCCATTGGGGACAGGGTATGGCTACACCTTC

v_gene: TRBV29-1
d_gene: TRBD1
j_gene: TRBJ2-7
abundance: few
CDR3aa: CSVEGTGGGEQYF
CDR3nt: TGCAGCGTTGAAGGGACAGGGGGTGGGGAGCAGTACTTC

v_gene: TRBV4-1
d_gene: NA
j_gene: TRBJ1-5
abundance: NA
CDR3aa: CASSQDSQGLTNQPQHF
CDR3nt: TGTGCCAGCAGCCAAGATTCGCAGGGTCTTACCAATCAGCCCCAGCATTTT

v_gene: TRBV20-1
d_gene: TRBD2
j_gene: TRBJ2-3
abundance: NA
CDR3aa: CSAYLAGGSTDTQYF
CDR3nt: TGCAGTGCGTACCTAGCGGGGGGGTCCACAGATACGCAGTATTTT

v_gene: TRBV6-2/TRBV6-3
d_gene: TRBD2
j_gene: TRBJ2-3
abundance: NA
CDR3aa: CASSYPSGRFTDTQYF
CDR3nt: TGTGCCAGCAGTTATCCTAGCGGGAGGTTCACAGATACGCAGTATTTT

v_gene: TRBV24-1
d_gene: NA
j_gene: TRBJ2-1
abundance: NA
CDR3aa: CATSDPITREKFF
CDR3nt: TGTGCCACCAGTGACCCCATAACTAGGGAAAAGTTCTTC

v_gene: TRBV4-1
d_gene: TRBD1
j_gene: TRBJ2-7
abundance: once
CDR3aa: CASSYATGNEQYF
CDR3nt: TGCGCCAGCAGCTACGCGACAGGGAACGAGCAGTACTTC

v_gene: TRBV25-1
d_gene: TRBD1
j_gene: TRBJ2-7
abundance: NA
CDR3aa: CASLGTGQYEQYF
CDR3nt: TGTGCCAGCTTAGGGACAGGCCAATACGAGCAGTACTTC

v_gene: TRBV7-3
d_gene: NA
j_gene: TRBJ1-1
abundance: NA
CDR3aa: CASSFLRDTEAFF
CDR3nt: TGTGCCAGCAGCTTTTTACGGGACACTGAAGCTTTCTTT

v_gene: TRBV29-1
d_gene: NA
j_gene: TRBJ1-1
abundance: NA
CDR3aa: CSATGGVNTEAFF
CDR3nt: TGCAGCGCCACCGGGGGCGTAAACACTGAAGCTTTCTTT

v_gene: TRBV10-3
d_gene: NA
j_gene: TRBJ2-7
abundance: NA
CDR3aa: CAIRGGLTNEQYF
CDR3nt: TGTGCCATCAGGGGGGGACTTACCAACGAGCAGTACTTC

v_gene: TRBV4-1
d_gene: NA
j_gene: TRBJ2-5
abundance: many
CDR3aa: CASSQGTGTRGETQYF
CDR3nt: TGCGCCAGCAGCCAAGGGACGGGGACACGGGGGGAGACCCAGTACTTC

v_gene: TRBV13
d_gene: TRBD1
j_gene: TRBJ2-7
abundance: NA
CDR3aa: CASSRRTGSYEQYF
CDR3nt: TGTGCCAGCAGCCGTCGGACAGGGTCCTACGAGCAGTACTTC

v_gene: TRBV10-3
d_gene: NA
j_gene: TRBJ2-5
abundance: NA
CDR3aa: CAIRGGETQYF
CDR3nt: TGTGCCATCAGAGGGGGGGAGACCCAGTACTTC

v_gene: TRBV7-2
d_gene: TRBD2
j_gene: TRBJ2-7
abundance: many
CDR3aa: CASSLASGGAEQYF
CDR3nt: TGTGCCAGCAGCTTAGCTAGCGGGGGGGCCGAGCAGTACTTC